These T cell receptor beta chains were read from a single sample in a study of T cells in Graves' hyperthyroidism and ophthalmopathy. In TCRdb, the multiplex PCR reads were re-called with MiXCR into one record per CDR3 protein. In the table there are about 620,000 distinct CDR3 sequences, under 20% of which are singletons. Sequenced: blood. Receptors originate from a woman aged 25 to 39 with Graves' hyperthyroidism. Both conserved end residues are part of each CDR3. Each record gives: CDR3 protein, V gene, J gene, clone size. Not all rows give a size; the values are once, few, many and, for expanded clones, a class.

CSARKLSGHPREQYF	TRBV29-1	TRBJ2-7	-
CASSASGQETQYF	TRBV9	TRBJ2-5	few
CANSDLPGNQETQYF	TRBV7-3	TRBJ2-5	few
CAISESGSPARETQYF	TRBV10-3	TRBJ2-5	-
CSAQPGTTYNEQFF	TRBV20-1	TRBJ2-1	many
CASSQIPGTSYEQYF	TRBV4-1	TRBJ2-7	many
CASSPLLAGAEETQYF	TRBV3-1	TRBJ2-5	few
CASSSGQGTDTQYF	TRBV28	TRBJ2-3	many
CSALAALGYTEQFF	TRBV20-1	TRBJ2-1	-
CASSLGGAAGGFLAKNIQYF	TRBV2	TRBJ2-4	-
CASRERRGLDTQYF	TRBV5-1	TRBJ2-3	many
CASSFAPEGADTQYF	TRBV7-2	TRBJ2-3	few
CASSFTAEQYF	TRBV11-2	TRBJ2-7	many
CASSRDRSVNTEAFF	TRBV4-1	TRBJ1-1	-
CASSLLGLGILEGNEQFF	TRBV5-1	TRBJ2-1	few
CASSLFNKETQYF	TRBV12-3/TRBV12-4	TRBJ2-5	many
CASSLSYDRRNEKLFF	TRBV6-1	TRBJ1-4	few
CASGTLSQGIGTGELFF	TRBV12-5	TRBJ2-2	many
CASSWAGGVETQYF	TRBV7-3	TRBJ2-5	many
CASSPVAGDSLHEQFF	TRBV28	TRBJ2-1	many
CASSEPRLTYEQYF	TRBV6-1	TRBJ2-7	-
CASRKTGANTGELFF	TRBV11-1	TRBJ2-2	many
CASSPPIETNTEAFF	TRBV12-3/TRBV12-4	TRBJ1-1	many
CASRAGLADPSPYEQYF	TRBV11-2	TRBJ2-7	-
CAWSSREGRGSYEQYF	TRBV30	TRBJ2-7	many
CASSFLQGGETQYF	TRBV11-2	TRBJ2-5	many
CAISLQGNSPLHF	TRBV10-3	TRBJ1-6	-
CSAKLAGGWHEQFF	TRBV20-1	TRBJ2-1	-
CATSGRTSGAYNEQFF	TRBV15	TRBJ2-1	-
CATSDLDHGQGANTQYF	TRBV24-1	TRBJ2-3	many
CSARGSPGYGYTF	TRBV20-1	TRBJ1-2	-
CASSQGLNSGNTIYF	TRBV7-8	TRBJ1-3	-
CASSSYREGKNIQYF	TRBV27	TRBJ2-4	few
CASSTQMGQASYNEQFF	TRBV7-9	TRBJ2-1	few
CASSVAGTATEAFF	TRBV9	TRBJ1-1	many
CASGQGMGQPQHF	TRBV2	TRBJ1-5	-
CATSSLISYEQYF	TRBV15	TRBJ2-7	many
CSVQYRLLQGTQYF	TRBV29-1	TRBJ2-5	-
CSVVVGGENIQYF	TRBV29-1	TRBJ2-4	many
CASSPVQGPNEKLFF	TRBV18	TRBJ1-4	many
CASSVEGSGRMTDTQYF	TRBV9	TRBJ2-3	-
CASSLDYGQGLFF	TRBV11-2	TRBJ2-2	-
CASSVGSAGGHGEQFF	TRBV9	TRBJ2-1	-
CASSSRRFEAAFF	TRBV27	TRBJ1-1	many
CASSVAGHYNYGYTF	TRBV9	TRBJ1-2	-
CSARIRNTEAFF	TRBV20-1	TRBJ1-1	many
CASTPLRPGQGANTEAFF	TRBV12-3/TRBV12-4	TRBJ1-1	many
CASSDWGSGSPLHF	TRBV2	TRBJ1-6	many
CASTRLQGGPEAFF	TRBV12-3/TRBV12-4	TRBJ1-1	many
CASSYPKGKPAYGYTF	TRBV6-2/TRBV6-3	TRBJ1-2	many
CASSPGRENTEAFF	TRBV11-2	TRBJ1-1	many
CASSFDTGTGDEQYF	TRBV11-3	TRBJ2-7	many
CASSSFGEQYF	TRBV7-2	TRBJ2-7	many
CATSRDLGVKNIQYF	TRBV15	TRBJ2-4	-
CASKRAPYEQYF	TRBV6-9	TRBJ2-7	many
CASSQDLAQPQHF	TRBV3-1	TRBJ1-5	many
CASSSTGYMNTEAFF	TRBV3-1	TRBJ1-1	many
CASNPWLGNTEAFF	TRBV2	TRBJ1-1	many
CASSLDGLTEAFF	TRBV7-2	TRBJ1-1	many